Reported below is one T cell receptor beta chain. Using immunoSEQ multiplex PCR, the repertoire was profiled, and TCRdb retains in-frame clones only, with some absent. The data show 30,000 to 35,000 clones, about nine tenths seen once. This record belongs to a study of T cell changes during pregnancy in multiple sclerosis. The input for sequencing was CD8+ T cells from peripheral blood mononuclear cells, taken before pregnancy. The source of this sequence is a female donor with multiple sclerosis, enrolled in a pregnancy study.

In nucleotides, the CDR3 is TGTGCAAGTCGCTTAGAGCAGGTCGAGTACTTC. This codes for CASRLEQVEYF. The rearrangement uses TRBV12-2 and TRBJ2-7; the listed D gene, TRBD1, was not tested against the DNA. TRBV12-2 is labeled a pseudogene. This CDR3 has 11 residues.